Detailed here is one T cell receptor beta chain. This entry belongs to a study of T-cell reconstitution after alpha-beta-depleted transplantation in children. Germline lookup yields CDR1 SGHRS and CDR2 YFSETQ. This CDR3 has 12 residues. Deletions cut 4 bases from V and 8 bases from J, with 12 bases between. Unique molecular identifiers were incorporated when the TCRbeta library was constructed. TCRdb re-called the PCR reads with MiXCR, one entry per CDR3 protein. The sample holds about 1,000,000 distinct CDR3 sequences; 25% to 35% are singletons and the top ten take roughly 30%. This TCR was sampled from a boy younger than two who had a stem cell transplant for SCID, so the T cells may come from the graft donor. This sample comprised PBMCs, mostly from graft donor cells, obtained 360 days after TCRalphabeta/CD19-depleted stem cell transplant. The V call is TRBV5-1, the J call TRBJ1-1; D is undetermined. CDR3 sequence (DNA): TGCGCCAGCAGCGCAGCCGGGAAGGAAGCTTTCTTT. Its translation: CASSAAGKEAFF.